This TCR beta chain was found in a study of identical twins. Study-level points and caveats: Models underestimated TCR alpha sharing (out-of-frame) in monozygotic twins. The abundant beta clonotypes from cord blood had fewer insertions, and memory repertoires had none of this.

TCRdb recomputed calls from the 5' RACE reads with MiXCR, one row per CDR3 protein. The table includes approximately 470,000 distinct CDR3 sequences, around 14% detected once. Only a few counts were recorded for this clonotype. Antigen unknown. These data were also filed under a second study, of yellow fever vaccine responses in identical twins.

Sequencing used CD4+ T cells sorted from blood. The source of this sequence is a woman under 30 in good health.

CDR3 nucleotide sequence: TGCGCCAGCAGCACGATAACGGGACAGGGTATGTCTGGGGCCAACGTCCTGACTTTC. It translates to CASSTITGQGMSGANVLTF. V usage is TRBV5-1 and J usage is TRBJ2-6; 9 nucleotides agree with TRBD1. Germline CDR1 SGHRS, CDR2 YFSETQ. The V segment lost 4 bases and the J segment 1 base; nucleotides outside the gene matches: 12. This CDR3 comprises 19 residues.